This T cell receptor (beta chain) was identified in a study of immune evolution from preneoplasia to lung adenocarcinoma. Clones were sequenced by immunoSEQ multiplex PCR, and TCRdb holds only the in-frame ones, with some missing. The table shows approximately 17,000 clones, with less than 90% occurring only once. The CDR3 covers 15 residues. Per germline, CDR1 MDHEN and CDR2 SYDVKM. V trimming: 5 bases; J trimming: 5 bases; junction bases outside the gene matches: 10. The receptor was derived from a person between 65 and 79 years old with invasive lung adenocarcinoma. Sequencing was performed on FFPE invasive lung adenocarcinoma tissue. This rearrangement joins TRBV28 to TRBJ2-5; 8 bases are shared with TRBD1. The CDR3 DNA reads TGTGCCAGCAGTCTCGGGACAGGAGCTTGGGAGACCCAGTACTTC. Translation: CASSLGTGAWETQYF.